A single T cell receptor beta chain is shown here with its context. This record comes from a study of TIL therapy for anti-PD-1-resistant metastatic lung cancer. Study at large: Patients then received nivolumab; progressors got lymphodepletion, TIL and IL-2. Most patients had lung adenocarcinoma. Median tumor PD-L1 proportion score was 5% to 7%.

The time point here: pre-treatment sample, taken before nivolumab and TIL therapy. Patients were adults with stage 4 NSCLC. The libraries were made with immunoSEQ v3. Sequencing used immunoSEQ multiplex PCR; TCRdb keeps in-frame clones, though not all of them. The top ten clones hold around 4.8% of a sample with about 50,000 clones, 79% of them seen once. Per germline, CDR1 MGHDK and CDR2 SYGVNS. The CDR3 contains 13 residues. V was trimmed by 8 bases and J by 10 bases, leaving 15 bases between them. The source is a woman between 30 and 80 years old with non-small cell lung cancer. Sequenced here: blood, sampled at baseline. The rearrangement joins TRBV25-1 to TRBJ1-6; D is perhaps TRBD1 (6 bases). The CDR3 loop reads CASGNRDQSPLHF. The CDR3 DNA reads as TGTGCCAGCGGGAACAGGGACCAATCACCCCTCCACTTT.